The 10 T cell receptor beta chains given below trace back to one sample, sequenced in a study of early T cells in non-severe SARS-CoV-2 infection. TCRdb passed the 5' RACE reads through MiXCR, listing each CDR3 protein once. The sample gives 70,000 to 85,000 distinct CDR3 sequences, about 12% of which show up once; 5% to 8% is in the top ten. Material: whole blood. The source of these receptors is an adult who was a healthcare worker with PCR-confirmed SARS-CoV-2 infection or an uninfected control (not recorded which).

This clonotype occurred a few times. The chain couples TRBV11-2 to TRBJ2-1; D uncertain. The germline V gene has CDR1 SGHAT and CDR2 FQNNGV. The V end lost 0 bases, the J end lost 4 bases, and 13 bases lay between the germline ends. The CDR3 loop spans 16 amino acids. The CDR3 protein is CASSLESRAVYNEQFF. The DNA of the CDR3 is TGTGCCAGCAGCTTAGAATCCCGGGCGGTTTACAATGAGCAGTTCTTC.

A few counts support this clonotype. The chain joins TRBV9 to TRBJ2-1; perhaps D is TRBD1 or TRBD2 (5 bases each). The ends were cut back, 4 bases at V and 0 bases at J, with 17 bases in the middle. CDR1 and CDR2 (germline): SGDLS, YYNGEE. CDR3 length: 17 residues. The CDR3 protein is CASSPRGGESSYNEQFF. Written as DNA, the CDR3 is TGTGCCAGCAGCCCGAGGGGCGGCGAGAGCTCCTACAATGAGCAGTTCTTC.

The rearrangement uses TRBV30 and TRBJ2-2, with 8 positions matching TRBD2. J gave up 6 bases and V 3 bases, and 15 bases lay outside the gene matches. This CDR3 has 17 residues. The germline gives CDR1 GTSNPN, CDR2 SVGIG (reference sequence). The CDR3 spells CAWRPARGGLSAGELFF. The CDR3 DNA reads TGTGCCTGGAGACCAGCTCGGGGGGGACTGTCGGCCGGGGAGCTGTTTTTT.

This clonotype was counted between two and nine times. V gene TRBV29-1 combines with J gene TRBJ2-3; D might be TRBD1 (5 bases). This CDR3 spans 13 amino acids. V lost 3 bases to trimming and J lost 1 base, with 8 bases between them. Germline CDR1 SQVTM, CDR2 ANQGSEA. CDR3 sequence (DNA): TGCAGCGTTGAGGCCAGGGGCACAGATACGCAGTATTTT. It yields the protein CSVEARGTDTQYF.

As DNA, the CDR3 is TGTGCCAGCAGCGTATATCAAGCGGGAGCAGATACGCAGTATTTT. This codes for CASSVYQAGADTQYF. J is TRBJ2-3 and V is TRBV9, with TRBD2 identical over 8 bases. The germline V gene encodes CDR1 SGDLS and CDR2 YYNGEE. There are 15 residues in the CDR3. The V segment lost 1 base and the J segment 4 bases; nucleotides outside the gene matches: 5.

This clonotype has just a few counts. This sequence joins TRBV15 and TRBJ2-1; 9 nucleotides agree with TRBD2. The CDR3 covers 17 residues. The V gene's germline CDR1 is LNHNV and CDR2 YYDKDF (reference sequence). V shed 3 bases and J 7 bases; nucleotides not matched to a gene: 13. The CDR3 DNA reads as TGTGCCACCAGCAGTGGAGGCGGGAGGGCCCGTGGAAATGAGCAGTTCTTC. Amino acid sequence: CATSSGGGRARGNEQFF.

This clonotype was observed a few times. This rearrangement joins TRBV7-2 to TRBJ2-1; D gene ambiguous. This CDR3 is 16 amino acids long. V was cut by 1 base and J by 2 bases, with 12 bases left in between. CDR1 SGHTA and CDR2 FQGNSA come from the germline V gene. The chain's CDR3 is CASSLGLLTTYNEQFF. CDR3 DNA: TGTGCCAGCAGCTTAGGGCTACTGACGACCTACAATGAGCAGTTCTTC.

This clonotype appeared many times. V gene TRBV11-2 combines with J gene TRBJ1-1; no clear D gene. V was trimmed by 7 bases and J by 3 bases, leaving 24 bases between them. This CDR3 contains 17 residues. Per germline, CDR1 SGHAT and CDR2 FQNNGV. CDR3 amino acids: CASTFDRSGFRYTEAFF. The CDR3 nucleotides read TGTGCCAGCACCTTTGATAGGTCCGGTTTTCGTTACACTGAAGCTTTCTTT.

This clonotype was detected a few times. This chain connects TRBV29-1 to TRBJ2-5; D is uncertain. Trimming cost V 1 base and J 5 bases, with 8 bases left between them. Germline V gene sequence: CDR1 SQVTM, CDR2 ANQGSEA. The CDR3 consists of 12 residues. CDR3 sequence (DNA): TGCAGCGTTGAAGTGTCTCGGGAGACCCAGTACTTC. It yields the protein CSVEVSRETQYF.

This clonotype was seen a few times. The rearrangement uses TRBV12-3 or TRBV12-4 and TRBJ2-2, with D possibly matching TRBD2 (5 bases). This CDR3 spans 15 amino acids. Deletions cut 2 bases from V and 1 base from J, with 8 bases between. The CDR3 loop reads CASSLRRGNTGELFF. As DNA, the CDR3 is TGTGCCAGCAGTTTACGTCGGGGGAACACCGGGGAGCTGTTTTTT.